This TCR beta chain was identified in a study of T-cell reconstitution after alpha-beta-depleted transplantation in children. This clonotype was detected many times. Molecular barcoding with unique molecular identifiers was used for the TCRbeta library. TCRdb ran MiXCR on the PCR reads and lists one entry per CDR3 protein. In the table there are 600,000 to 800,000 distinct CDR3 sequences, around 13% of which are singletons. The CDR3 runs 13 residues. CDR1 and CDR2 from the germline V gene are MNHNS and SASEGT. The V end was cut by 5 bases, the J end by 6 bases, with 14 bases between. The receptor's source is a girl aged 2 to 10 with congenital amegakaryocytic thrombocytopenia, due to receive a stem cell transplant. Specimen: PBMCs, collected before TCRalphabeta/CD19-depleted stem cell transplant. The chain uses TRBV6-1 and TRBJ2-7; TRBD2 might be the D (5 bases). The CDR3 sequence is CASSQPSRGEQYF. CDR3 DNA: TGTGCCAGCAGTCAACCATCCCGGGGCGAGCAGTACTTC.